This T cell receptor (beta chain) was retrieved from a study of T cells in localized non-small cell lung cancer. Method: immunoSEQ multiplex PCR; TCRdb's copy keeps in-frame clones and lacks some. The profile shows 2,500 to 3,500 clones, roughly 21% of them singletons. The CDR3 spans 13 residues. Trimming removed 0 bases at V and 9 bases at J, with 10 bases between. Germline V gives CDR1 SGDLS, CDR2 YYNGEE. The V call is TRBV9, the J call TRBJ2-1; possible D gene TRBD2, 6 bases. The clonotype originates from a woman aged 35-75 years with stage I lung adenocarcinoma. Source: normal lung tissue next to the tumor, taken before any cancer treatment. CDR3 residues: CASSVALGGEQFF. Here the CDR3 DNA reads TGTGCCAGCAGCGTAGCTTTGGGGGGTGAGCAGTTCTTC.